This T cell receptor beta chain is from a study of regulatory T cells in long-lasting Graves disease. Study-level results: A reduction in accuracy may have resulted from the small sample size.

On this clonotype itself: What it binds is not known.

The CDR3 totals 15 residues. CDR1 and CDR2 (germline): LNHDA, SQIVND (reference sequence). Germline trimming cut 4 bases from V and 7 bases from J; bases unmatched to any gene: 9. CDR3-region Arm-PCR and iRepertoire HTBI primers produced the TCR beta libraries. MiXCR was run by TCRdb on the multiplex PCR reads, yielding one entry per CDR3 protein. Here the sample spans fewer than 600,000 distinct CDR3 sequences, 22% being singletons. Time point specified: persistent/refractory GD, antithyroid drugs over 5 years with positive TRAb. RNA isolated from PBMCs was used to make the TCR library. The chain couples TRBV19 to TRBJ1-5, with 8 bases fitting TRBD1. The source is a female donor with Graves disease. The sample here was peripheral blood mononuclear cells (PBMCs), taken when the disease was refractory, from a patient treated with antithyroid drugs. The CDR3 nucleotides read TGTGCCAGTAGTAAGGACAGGGAGGTAGGCCAGCCCCAGCATTTT. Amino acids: CASSKDREVGQPQHF.